One sample yielded the 31 T cell receptor beta chains listed below, sequenced in a study of blood T cell repertoires in COVID-19. Using immunoSEQ multiplex PCR, the repertoire was profiled, and TCRdb retains in-frame clones only, with some absent. The sample shows approximately 94,000 clones, roughly 92% of them seen only once. Sequenced input: peripheral blood. The receptors were sampled from a man aged 45-60 years with active COVID-19.

This chain joins TRBV7-8 and TRBJ1-3; no clear D. Trimming took off 0 bases at V and 0 bases at J, with 12 bases between the two ends. Germline CDR1 and CDR2: SGHVS and FQNEAQ. This CDR3 comprises 17 residues. In DNA form, the CDR3 reads TGTGCCAGCAGCTTAGCGTACGGTAGCATCTCTGGAAACACCATATATTTT. Amino acids: CASSLAYGSISGNTIYF. The full variable domain, in which reference TRBV7-8 and TRBJ1-3 provide the parts outside the CDR3, is GAGVSQSPRYKVAKRGQDVALRCDPISGHVSLFWYQQALGQGPEFLTYFQNEAQLDKSGLPSDRFFAERPEGSVSTLKIQRTQQEDSAVYLCASSLAYGSISGNTIYFGEGSWLTVV.

This chain joins TRBV7-2 and TRBJ1-1; 9 bases fit TRBD1. V lost 4 bases to trimming and J lost 2 bases; unmatched junction nucleotides: 2. Germline values: CDR1 SGHTA, CDR2 FQGNSA. CDR3 length: 14 amino acids. CDR3 DNA: TGTGCCAGCAGCTCGGGACAGGGAAACACTGAAGCTTTCTTT. Protein: CASSSGQGNTEAFF.

This clone was detected once. V gene TRBV6-6 combines with J gene TRBJ1-3; perhaps TRBD1 as D (6 bases). CDR1 and CDR2 from the germline V gene are MNHNY and SVGAGI (reference sequence). The V gene lost 6 bases and the J gene lost 0 bases, with 9 bases spanning the gap. CDR3 size: 14 residues. The CDR3 loop is CASRVTGSGNTIYF. In DNA form, the CDR3 reads TGTGCCAGCAGGGTGACAGGCTCTGGAAACACCATATATTTT.

The chain recombines TRBV2 with TRBJ2-7; 9 bases are shared with TRBD1. Germline V gene lookup returns CDR1 SNHLY and CDR2 FYNNEI. The CDR3 has 14 residues. Losses at the gene ends were 8 bases for V and 4 bases for J; bases not matched to a gene: 9. Here the CDR3 reads CASSFSGTGYEQYF. Written as DNA, the CDR3 is TGTGCCAGCTCGTTCTCCGGGACAGGGTACGAGCAGTACTTC.

The V and J genes are TRBV6-5 and TRBJ1-1, with D possibly TRBD1 on 5 matching bases. CDR1 is MNHEY, CDR2 SVGAGI, per germline. CDR3 length equals 16 residues. Trimming left V 1 base short and J 11 bases short, with 23 bases between. This CDR3 reads CASSYFRADQKSSAFF. The CDR3 bases are TGTGCCAGCAGTTACTTCAGGGCAGATCAAAAATCCTCGGCTTTCTTT.

The rearrangement joins TRBV7-9 to TRBJ2-2, with 10 bases identical to TRBD2. The CDR3 length is 15 residues. The germline V gene encodes CDR1 SEHNR and CDR2 FQNEAQ (reference sequence). The V gene end was trimmed by 5 bases and the J gene end by 4 bases; junction bases not matched to a gene: 4. CDR3 sequence: CASSQRGGGTGELFF. The DNA of the CDR3 is TGTGCCAGCAGCCAGCGGGGGGGCGGCACCGGGGAGCTGTTTTTT. Using reference TRBV7-9 and TRBJ2-2 for the parts outside the CDR3, the full variable domain is DTGVSQNPRHKITKRGQNVTFRCDPISEHNRLYWYRQTLGQGPEFLTYFQNEAQLEKSRLLSDRFSAERPKGSFSTLEIQRTEQGDSAMYLCASSQRGGGTGELFFGEGSRLTVL.

The CDR3 reads CAVQRGSTDTQYF. CDR3 in DNA: TGTGCCGTACAGCGGGGGAGCACAGATACGCAGTATTTT. The V gene is TRBV10-3, the J gene TRBJ2-3; 8 bases match TRBD2. The CDR3 sequence is 13 residues long. CDR1 and CDR2 from the germline V gene are ENHRY and SYGVKD. J was trimmed by 0 bases and V by 11 bases; bases with no gene match: 4.

The V gene is TRBV6-6, the J gene TRBJ1-1, with 10 bases matching TRBD1. The germline CDR1 and CDR2 sequences are MNHNY and SVGAGI (reference sequence). The trim removed 5 bases at V and 3 bases at J, leaving 6 bases unmatched. CDR3 size: 15 residues. The CDR3 nucleotides are TGTGCCAGCAGTCACCGACAGGGGGCTTACACTGAAGCTTTCTTT. Translation: CASSHRQGAYTEAFF.

V usage is TRBV19 and J usage is TRBJ2-1; 7 positions match TRBD2. Per the germline V gene, CDR1 is LNHDA and CDR2 is SQIVND (reference sequence). After removal of 1 base from V and 6 bases from J, the junction contained 9 bases not matched to a gene. This CDR3 spans 16 amino acids. The chain's CDR3 is CASSIVLTGGRNEQFF. The CDR3 coding sequence is TGTGCCAGTAGTATAGTTCTAACGGGAGGCCGCAATGAGCAGTTCTTC.

This clone has only one observation. The J gene is TRBJ2-2, the V gene TRBV11-3; TRBD2 aligns across 11 bases. The CDR3 runs to 14 residues. J was trimmed by 6 bases and V by 10 bases; bases with no gene match: 7. In germline, CDR1 is SGHNT, CDR2 YENEEA. The CDR3 spells CATQLAGEAGELFF. Here the CDR3 DNA reads TGTGCCACCCAACTAGCGGGAGAGGCCGGGGAGCTGTTTTTT.

The chain links TRBV11-2 to TRBJ2-5, with 10 bases fitting TRBD2. Germline CDR1 reads SGHAT; CDR2 reads FQNNGV. J gave up 3 bases and V 5 bases, and 6 bases lay outside the gene matches. This CDR3 is built from 15 residues. In DNA form, the CDR3 reads TGTGCCAGCAGCAAAAGACTAGCGGGCAAAGAGACCCAGTACTTC. Encoded protein: CASSKRLAGKETQYF.

J is TRBJ2-2 and V is TRBV6-6; D possibly corresponds to TRBD1 (6 bases). The CDR3 spans 16 residues. Looked up from germline, CDR1 is MNHNY and CDR2 is SVGAGI (reference sequence). Trimming left V 2 bases short and J 1 base short, with 11 bases between. CDR3 loop: CASSYRKQGNTGELFF. The CDR3 coding sequence is TGTGCCAGCAGTTACCGCAAACAGGGGAACACCGGGGAGCTGTTTTTT.

V gene TRBV5-1 combines with J gene TRBJ1-3; TRBD1 matches at 8 bases. Germline CDR1 SGHRS, CDR2 YFSETQ. The ends lost 4 bases at V and 1 base at J; junction bases unmatched: 4. The CDR3 consists of 15 residues. Here the CDR3 reads CASSPGGRSGNTIYF. CDR3 coding DNA: TGCGCCAGCAGCCCAGGGGGCAGGTCTGGAAACACCATATATTTT. The full variable domain, its missing parts supplied by reference TRBV5-1 and TRBJ1-3, is KAGVTQTPRYLIKTRGQQVTLSCSPISGHRSVSWYQQTPGQGLQFLFEYFSETQRNKGNFPGRFSGRQFSNSRSEMNVSTLELGDSALYLCASSPGGRSGNTIYFGEGSWLTVV.

The CDR3 region is CAWSVKENYGYTF. The CDR3 coding sequence is TGTGCCTGGAGCGTAAAGGAGAACTATGGCTACACCTTC. This chain links TRBV30 with TRBJ1-2, with D hard to call. The CDR3 runs to 13 residues. CDR1 is GTSNPN, CDR2 SVGIG, per germline (reference sequence). V was pared by 3 bases and J by 2 bases, with 10 bases between.

The chain links TRBV7-2 to TRBJ2-1; 9 bases fit TRBD2. J lost 10 bases, V lost 1 base, and 5 bases had no gene match. The CDR3 is 14 amino acids. Germline V gene lookup returns CDR1 SGHTA and CDR2 FQGNSA. Written as DNA, the CDR3 is TGTGCCAGCAGCTTAGATAGCGGGGGCAGCGAGCAGTTCTTC. It codes for CASSLDSGGSEQFF.

The J gene is TRBJ2-3, the V gene TRBV9, with 8 bases that match TRBD2. This CDR3 spans 16 amino acids. Losses at the gene ends were 4 bases for V and 4 bases for J; bases not matched to a gene: 11. Germline lookup yields CDR1 SGDLS and CDR2 YYNGEE. The CDR3 DNA reads as TGTGCCAGCAGCTTGACCGGGACTAGTGAGGCAGATACGCAGTATTTT. Protein product: CASSLTGTSEADTQYF.

This clone was seen only a few times. This chain connects TRBV5-1 to TRBJ1-2; 8 bases agree with TRBD1. The CDR3 consists of 15 residues. From germline, CDR1 is SGHRS and CDR2 YFSETQ. V lost 1 base and J lost 5; bases outside the gene matches: 7. The chain's CDR3 is CASSLSGGFVYGYTF. CDR3 sequence (DNA): TGCGCCAGCAGCTTGTCAGGGGGCTTTGTTTATGGCTACACCTTC.

The chain links TRBV25-1 to TRBJ1-6; D is undetermined. Germline CDR1 and CDR2: MGHDK and SYGVNS. This CDR3 has 14 residues. Trimming removed 5 bases at V and 9 bases at J, with 14 bases between. As DNA, the CDR3 is TGTGCCAGCAGTAAGGGAGTCCCCATTTCACCCCTCCACTTT. Protein: CASSKGVPISPLHF.

This chain joins TRBV2 and TRBJ2-2; 9 bases match TRBD1. The V gene's germline CDR1 is SNHLY and CDR2 FYNNEI. V lost 2 bases and J lost 7; bases outside the gene matches: 17. CDR3 size: 19 residues. The CDR3 spells CASSEYRDRVSIWHGELFF. The CDR3 coding sequence is TGTGCCAGCAGTGAATACAGGGACAGGGTTTCGATTTGGCACGGGGAGCTGTTTTTT.

The CDR3 DNA is TGTGCCAGCCGAGGAGAGTCAGGAAACACCATATATTTT. Translating gives CASRGESGNTIYF. The chain employs TRBV7-2 and TRBJ1-3; D is undetermined. The CDR3 spans 13 residues. Germline V gene lookup returns CDR1 SGHTA and CDR2 FQGNSA. Trimming removed 8 bases from V and 4 bases from J, with 12 bases in between.

The chain uses TRBV6-5 and TRBJ2-1; D perhaps matches TRBD2 (7 bases). Trimming removed 9 bases from V and 3 bases from J, with 15 bases in between. This CDR3 comprises 14 residues. Looked up from germline, CDR1 is MNHEY and CDR2 is SVGAGI. CDR3 sequence reads: CASSGGQVYNEQFF. The CDR3 nucleotides read TGTGCCAGTTCGGGGGGACAAGTCTACAATGAGCAGTTCTTC.

The chain has TRBV24-1 and TRBJ2-1; 9 positions match TRBD2. The ends lost 3 bases at V and 7 bases at J; junction bases unmatched: 9. CDR3 length equals 16 residues. Germline values: CDR1 KGHDR, CDR2 SFDVKD. CDR3 DNA: TGTGCCACCAGTGATCTAAAAGCGGGAGGAGGTAATGAGCAGTTCTTC. Amino acids: CATSDLKAGGGNEQFF.

V gene TRBV3-1 (or the pseudogene TRBV3-2) combines with J gene TRBJ2-3; no clear D. V was clipped by 4 bases and J by 3 bases, with 2 bases between them. The CDR3 covers 11 residues. CDR1 and CDR2 (germline): LGHDT, YNNKEL (reference sequence). This CDR3 is CASSLTDTQYF. CDR3 DNA: TGTGCCAGCAGCCTAACAGATACGCAGTATTTT.

CDR3 protein: CASSYSMRRNQPQHF. The CDR3 coding sequence is TGTGCCAGCAGTTACTCGATGAGGCGCAATCAGCCCCAGCATTTT. This chain uses TRBV6-2 or TRBV6-3 with TRBJ1-5; no firm D call. The V gene's germline CDR1 is MNHEY and CDR2 SVGEGT. The CDR3 contains 15 residues. Between the trimmed V and J ends, which lost 0 bases and 2 bases, there was a span of 8 bases.

The rearrangement uses TRBV12-3 or TRBV12-4 and TRBJ2-1, with 8 nucleotides matching TRBD1. The V gene end was trimmed by 5 bases and the J gene end by 6 bases; junction bases not matched to a gene: 0. The CDR3 sequence is 12 residues long. CDR3 region: CASSGQGNEQFF. The CDR3 nucleotides are TGTGCCAGCAGTGGACAGGGCAATGAGCAGTTCTTC.

The chain has TRBV5-1 and TRBJ2-3; TRBD2 agrees at 15 bases. This CDR3 is built from 18 residues. V shed 4 bases, J shed 5 bases, and the junction held 11 bases outside the gene matches. Germline values: CDR1 SGHRS, CDR2 YFSETQ. CDR3 DNA: TGCGCCAGCAGCATAATACCGGGACTAGCGGGGGGAGAAGATACGCAGTATTTT. Its protein product is CASSIIPGLAGGEDTQYF.

This rearrangement joins TRBV5-1 to TRBJ1-4; maybe TRBD1 (5 bases). In germline, CDR1 is SGHRS, CDR2 YFSETQ. Trimming took 3 bases from V and 1 from J, leaving 16 bases between them. The CDR3 is 17 residues long. The CDR3 spells CASSSNGGAKTNEKLFF. In DNA form, the CDR3 reads TGCGCCAGCAGCTCCAACGGGGGTGCGAAAACTAATGAAAAACTGTTTTTT.

The chain uses TRBV27 and TRBJ1-5; 8 positions agree with TRBD1. The CDR3 is 14 residues long. Germline-derived CDR1 and CDR2 are MNHEY and SMNVEV (reference sequence). Losses at the gene ends were 2 bases for V and 7 bases for J; bases not matched to a gene: 4. CDR3 sequence (DNA): TGTGCCAGCAGTTTAGGACAGGGAAAACAGCCCCAGCATTTT. Residues: CASSLGQGKQPQHF.

J is TRBJ2-1 and V is TRBV5-6; D is undetermined. Germline V gene sequence: CDR1 SGHDT, CDR2 YYEEEE. The V and J ends lost 5 bases and 1 base respectively, with 7 bases between them. The CDR3 is 13 amino acids. CDR3 residues: CASSLRSYNEQFF. Written as DNA, the CDR3 is TGTGCCAGCAGTCTGAGATCCTACAATGAGCAGTTCTTC.

The rearrangement joins TRBV5-1 to TRBJ2-2; 12 bases are shared with TRBD2. Germline V gives CDR1 SGHRS, CDR2 YFSETQ. The CDR3 is 16 amino acids. Trimming removed 5 bases from V and 6 bases from J; junction bases left unmatched: 8. The DNA for the CDR3 is TGCGCCAGCAGGCCTCAGACTAGCGGGAGCCCCGGGGAGCTGTTTTTT. This encodes CASRPQTSGSPGELFF. The full variable domain, completed using reference TRBV5-1 and TRBJ2-2, is KAGVTQTPRYLIKTRGQQVTLSCSPISGHRSVSWYQQTPGQGLQFLFEYFSETQRNKGNFPGRFSGRQFSNSRSEMNVSTLELGDSALYLCASRPQTSGSPGELFFGEGSRLTVL.

The gene calls are TRBV18 and TRBJ2-2; 7 bases line up with TRBD2. The ends lost 3 bases at V and 0 bases at J; junction bases unmatched: 7. The CDR3 is made up of 17 amino acids. CDR1 is KGHSH, CDR2 LQKENI, per germline. This CDR3 is CASSPVLGLPNTGELFF. The DNA of the CDR3 is TGTGCCAGCTCACCTGTTTTGGGACTACCGAACACCGGGGAGCTGTTTTTT.